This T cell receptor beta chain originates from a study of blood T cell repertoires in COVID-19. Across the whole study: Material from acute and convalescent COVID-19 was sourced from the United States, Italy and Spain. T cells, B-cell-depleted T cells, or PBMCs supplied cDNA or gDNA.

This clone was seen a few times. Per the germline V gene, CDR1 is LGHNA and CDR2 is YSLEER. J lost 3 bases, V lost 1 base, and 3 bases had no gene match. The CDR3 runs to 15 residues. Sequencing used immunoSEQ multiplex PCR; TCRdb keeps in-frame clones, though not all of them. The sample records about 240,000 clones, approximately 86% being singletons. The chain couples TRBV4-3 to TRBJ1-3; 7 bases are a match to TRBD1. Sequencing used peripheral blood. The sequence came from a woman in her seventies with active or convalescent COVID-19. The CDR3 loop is CASSQATGNGNTIYF. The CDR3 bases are TGCGCCAGCAGCCAAGCGACAGGGAATGGAAACACCATATATTTT.